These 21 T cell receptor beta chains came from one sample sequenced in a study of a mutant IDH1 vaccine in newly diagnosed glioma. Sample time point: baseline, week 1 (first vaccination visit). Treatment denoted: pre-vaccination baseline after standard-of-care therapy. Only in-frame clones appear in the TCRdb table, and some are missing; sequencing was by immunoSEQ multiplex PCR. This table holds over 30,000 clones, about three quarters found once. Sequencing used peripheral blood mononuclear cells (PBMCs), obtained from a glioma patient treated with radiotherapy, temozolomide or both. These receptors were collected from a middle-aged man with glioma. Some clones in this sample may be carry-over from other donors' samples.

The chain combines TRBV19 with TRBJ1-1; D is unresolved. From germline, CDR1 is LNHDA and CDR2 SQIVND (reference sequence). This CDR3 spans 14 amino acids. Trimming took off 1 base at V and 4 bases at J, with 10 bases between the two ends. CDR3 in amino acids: CASSIGAQLTEAFF. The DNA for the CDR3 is TGTGCCAGTAGTATAGGGGCTCAGCTCACTGAAGCTTTCTTT. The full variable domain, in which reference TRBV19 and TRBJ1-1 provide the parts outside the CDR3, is DGGITQSPKYLFRKEGQNVTLSCEQNLNHDAMYWYRQDPGQGLRLIYYSQIVNDFQKGDIAEGYSVSREKKESFPLTVTSAQKNPTAFYLCASSIGAQLTEAFFGQGTRLTVV.

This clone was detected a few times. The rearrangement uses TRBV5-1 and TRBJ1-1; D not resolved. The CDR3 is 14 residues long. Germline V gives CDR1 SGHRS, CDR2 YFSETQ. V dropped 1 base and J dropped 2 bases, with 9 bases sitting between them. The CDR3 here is CASSLSGSNTEAFF. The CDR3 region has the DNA TGCGCCAGCAGCTTGTCTGGCAGTAACACTGAAGCTTTCTTT.

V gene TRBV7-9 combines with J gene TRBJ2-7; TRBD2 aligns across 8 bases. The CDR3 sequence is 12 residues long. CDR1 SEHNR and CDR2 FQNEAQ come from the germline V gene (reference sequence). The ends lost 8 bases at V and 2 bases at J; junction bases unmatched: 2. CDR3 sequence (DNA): TGTGCCAGCGGAGCGGGGGCCTACGAGCAGTACTTC. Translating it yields CASGAGAYEQYF.

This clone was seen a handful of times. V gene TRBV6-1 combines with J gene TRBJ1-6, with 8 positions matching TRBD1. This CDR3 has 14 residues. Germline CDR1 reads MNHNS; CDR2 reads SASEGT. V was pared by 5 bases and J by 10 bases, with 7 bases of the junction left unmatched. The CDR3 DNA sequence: TGTGCCAGCAGTCCGGGACAGGTAGAATCACCCCTCCACTTT. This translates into CASSPGQVESPLHF.

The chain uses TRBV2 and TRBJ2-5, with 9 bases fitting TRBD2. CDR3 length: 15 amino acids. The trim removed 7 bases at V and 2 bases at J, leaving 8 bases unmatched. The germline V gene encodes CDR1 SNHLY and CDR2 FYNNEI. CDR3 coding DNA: TGTGCCAGCAATATAGGGACTAGCAGACAAGAGACCCAGTACTTC. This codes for CASNIGTSRQETQYF.

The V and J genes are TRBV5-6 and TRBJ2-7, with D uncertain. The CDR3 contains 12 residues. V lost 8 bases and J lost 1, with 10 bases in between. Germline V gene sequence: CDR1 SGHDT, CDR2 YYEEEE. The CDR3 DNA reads TGTGCCAGTACAAAAGGATCCTACGAGCAGTACTTC. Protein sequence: CASTKGSYEQYF.

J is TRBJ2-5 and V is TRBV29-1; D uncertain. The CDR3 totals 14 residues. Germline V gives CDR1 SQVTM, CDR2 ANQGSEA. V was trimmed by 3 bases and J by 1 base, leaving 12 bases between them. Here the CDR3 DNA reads TGCAGCGTTGAGTTAGGTTTATCCCAAGAGACCCAGTACTTC. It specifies CSVELGLSQETQYF.

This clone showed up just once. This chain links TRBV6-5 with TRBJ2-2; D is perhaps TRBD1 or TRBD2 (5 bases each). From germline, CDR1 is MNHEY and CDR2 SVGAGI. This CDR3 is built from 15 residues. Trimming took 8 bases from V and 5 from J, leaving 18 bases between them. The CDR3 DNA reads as TGTGCCAGCGGGGCCGGGACGGCGGCGACCGGGGAGCTGTTTTTT. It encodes CASGAGTAATGELFF.

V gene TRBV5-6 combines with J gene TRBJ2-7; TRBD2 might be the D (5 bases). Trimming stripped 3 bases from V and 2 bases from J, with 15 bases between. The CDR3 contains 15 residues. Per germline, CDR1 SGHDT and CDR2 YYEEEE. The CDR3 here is CASSWAAGQPYEQYF. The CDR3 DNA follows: TGTGCCAGCAGCTGGGCCGCGGGTCAGCCCTACGAGCAGTACTTC.

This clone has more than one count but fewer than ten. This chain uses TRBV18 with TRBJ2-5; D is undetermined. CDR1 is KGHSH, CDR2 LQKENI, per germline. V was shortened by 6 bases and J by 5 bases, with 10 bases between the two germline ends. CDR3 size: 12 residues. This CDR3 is CASSMRSETQYF. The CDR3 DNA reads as TGTGCCAGCTCCATGAGGTCGGAGACCCAGTACTTC.

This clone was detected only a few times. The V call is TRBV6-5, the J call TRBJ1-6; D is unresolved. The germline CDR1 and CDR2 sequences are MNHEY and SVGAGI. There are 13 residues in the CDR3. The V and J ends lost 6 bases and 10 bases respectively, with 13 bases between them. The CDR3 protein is CASSSYSGSPLHF. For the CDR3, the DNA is TGTGCCAGCAGCTCCTACAGTGGGTCACCCCTCCACTTT.

CDR3 DNA: TGTGCCAGCAGTTATTTATGGGGCCCCACTGAAGCTTTCTTT. Protein product: CASSYLWGPTEAFF. The V gene is TRBV6-6, the J gene TRBJ1-1; weak D call: TRBD1 (5 bases). Trimming pared 3 bases from V and 4 bases from J, leaving 12 bases between. Germline CDR1 reads MNHNY; CDR2 reads SVGAGI (reference sequence). This CDR3 has 14 amino acids.

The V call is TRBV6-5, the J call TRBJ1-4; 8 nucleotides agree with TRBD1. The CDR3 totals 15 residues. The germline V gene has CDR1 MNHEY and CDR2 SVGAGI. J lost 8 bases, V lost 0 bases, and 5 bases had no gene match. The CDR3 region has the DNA TGTGCCAGCAGTTACTCGACAGGGGTGGAAGAAAAACTGTTTTTT. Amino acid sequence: CASSYSTGVEEKLFF.

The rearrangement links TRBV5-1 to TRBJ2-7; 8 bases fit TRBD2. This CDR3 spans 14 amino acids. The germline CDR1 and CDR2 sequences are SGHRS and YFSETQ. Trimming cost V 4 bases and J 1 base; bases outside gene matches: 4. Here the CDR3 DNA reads TGCGCCAGCAGCCCCTCGGGGGGGTCCTACGAGCAGTACTTC. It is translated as CASSPSGGSYEQYF.

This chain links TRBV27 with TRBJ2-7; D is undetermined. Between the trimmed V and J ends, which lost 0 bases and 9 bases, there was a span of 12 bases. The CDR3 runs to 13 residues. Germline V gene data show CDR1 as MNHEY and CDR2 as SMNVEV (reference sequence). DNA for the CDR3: TGTGCCAGCAGTTTATCTGGAAGTGTAAGGCAGTACTTC. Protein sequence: CASSLSGSVRQYF.

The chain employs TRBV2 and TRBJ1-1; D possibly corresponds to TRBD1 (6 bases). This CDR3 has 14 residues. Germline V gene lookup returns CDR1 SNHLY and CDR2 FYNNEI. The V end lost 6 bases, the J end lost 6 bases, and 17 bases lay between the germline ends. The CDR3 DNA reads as TGTGCCAGCAGGGCAGGGGACGTGACGGCTGAAGCTTTCTTT. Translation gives CASRAGDVTAEAFF.

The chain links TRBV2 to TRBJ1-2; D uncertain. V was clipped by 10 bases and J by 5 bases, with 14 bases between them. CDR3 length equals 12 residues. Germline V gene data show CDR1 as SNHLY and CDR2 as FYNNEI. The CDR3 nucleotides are TGTGCCACCTCCCGGAACCTTTATGGCTACACCTTC. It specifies CATSRNLYGYTF.

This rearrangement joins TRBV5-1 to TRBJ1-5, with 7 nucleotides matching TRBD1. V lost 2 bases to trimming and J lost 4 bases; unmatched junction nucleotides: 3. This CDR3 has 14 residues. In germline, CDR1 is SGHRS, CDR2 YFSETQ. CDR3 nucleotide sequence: TGCGCCAGCAGCTTAGCAGGGGGTAATCAGCCCCAGCATTTT. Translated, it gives CASSLAGGNQPQHF.

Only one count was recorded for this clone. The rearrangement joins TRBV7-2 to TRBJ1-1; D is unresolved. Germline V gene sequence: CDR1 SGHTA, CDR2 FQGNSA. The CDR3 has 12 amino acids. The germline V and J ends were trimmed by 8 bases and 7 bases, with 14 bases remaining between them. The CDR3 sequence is CASCPREGEAFF. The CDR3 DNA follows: TGTGCCAGCTGCCCCAGAGAGGGTGAAGCTTTCTTT.

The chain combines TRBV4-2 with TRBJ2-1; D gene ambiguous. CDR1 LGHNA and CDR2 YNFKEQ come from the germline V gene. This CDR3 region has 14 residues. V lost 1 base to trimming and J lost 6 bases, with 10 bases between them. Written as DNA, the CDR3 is TGTGCCAGCAGCCAAGGAAACAGAGTCAATGAGCAGTTCTTC. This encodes CASSQGNRVNEQFF.

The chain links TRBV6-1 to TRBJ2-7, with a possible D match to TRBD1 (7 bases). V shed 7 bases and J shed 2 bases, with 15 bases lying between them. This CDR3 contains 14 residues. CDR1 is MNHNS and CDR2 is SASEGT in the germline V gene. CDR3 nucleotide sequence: TGTGCCAGCACCGAGGGGGGACAGACCTACGAGCAGTACTTC. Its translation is CASTEGGQTYEQYF.